These 15 T cell receptor beta chains were sequenced from one sample in a study of blood T cells in healthy people across ages. For the second PCR, which ran for roughly 6 to 11 cycles, a sample-barcoded 5' primer and a J-beta primer mix were used. TCRdb analysed the 5' RACE reads with MiXCR anew, one entry per CDR3 protein. The sample lists about 930,000 distinct CDR3 sequences, almost 30% seen once, with roughly 10% in the top ten. The data were also submitted as part of a second study, on T cells of mothers and their children.

The sample consisted of blood. These receptors came from a woman in her 40s in good health.

The chain has TRBV4-3 and TRBJ1-1; no definite D call. Germline CDR1 and CDR2: LGHNA and YSLEER. With 1 base removed from V and 0 bases from J, the gap between germline ends came to 9 bases. This CDR3 is built from 15 residues. CDR3 amino acids: CASSQAVQMNTEAFF. CDR3 bases: TGCGCCAGCAGCCAAGCGGTACAGATGAACACTGAAGCTTTCTTT.

V is TRBV7-9 and J is TRBJ2-3; 9 positions match TRBD1. Germline V CDR1 and CDR2: SEHNR, FQNEAQ (reference sequence). After removal of 5 bases from V and 1 base from J, the junction contained 4 bases not matched to a gene. This CDR3 region has 15 residues. CDR3 region: CASSLWDRGTDTQYF. The CDR3 region has the DNA TGTGCCAGCAGCCTGTGGGACAGGGGCACAGATACGCAGTATTTT.

This clonotype was picked up a small number of times. CDR3 DNA sequence: TGTGCCAGCAGTGAAGGAGGGTCCAGACTGGAGACCCAGTACTTC. It specifies CASSEGGSRLETQYF. The rearrangement joins TRBV6-1 to TRBJ2-5; possible D gene TRBD2, 5 bases. This CDR3 spans 15 amino acids. Deletions cut 1 base from V and 5 bases from J, with 14 bases between. CDR1 is MNHNS, CDR2 SASEGT, per germline.

The table lists this clonotype with many counts. V gene TRBV4-1 combines with J gene TRBJ2-7; 8 bases map to TRBD1. The length of the CDR3 is 14 residues. Trimming cost V 1 base and J 2 bases; bases outside gene matches: 1. Germline V CDR1 and CDR2: MGHRA, YSYEKL. The CDR3: CASSQAGGPYEQYF. The CDR3 bases are TGCGCCAGCAGCCAAGCAGGGGGCCCCTACGAGCAGTACTTC.

This clonotype has just one count. A much bigger clone sits one base away, suggesting this may be a read error. The V and J genes are TRBV12-3 or TRBV12-4 and TRBJ2-7; 8 bases line up with TRBD1. J gave up 7 bases and V 6 bases, and 8 bases lay outside the gene matches. CDR3 length: 13 amino acids. The CDR3 loop reads CASSRQGTGEQYF. CDR3 nucleotide sequence: TGTGCCAGCAGCCGACAGGGGACGGGGGAGCAGTACTTC.

This chain joins TRBV20-1 and TRBJ1-1, with D perhaps TRBD1 (5 bases). The CDR3 extends over 15 amino acids. Trimming took off 5 bases at V and 4 bases at J, with 20 bases between the two ends. Germline V gives CDR1 DFQATT, CDR2 SNEGSKA (reference sequence). The CDR3 DNA sequence: TGCAGTGCTGATAGACGGGGGGGGTCAGGCACTGAAGCTTTCTTT. Protein: CSADRRGGSGTEAFF.

V is TRBV20-1 and J is TRBJ1-5; 10 positions match TRBD1. Germline V gene lookup returns CDR1 DFQATT and CDR2 SNEGSKA (reference sequence). The CDR3 length is 15 residues. The ends lost 1 base at V and 2 bases at J; junction bases unmatched: 2. The CDR3, as DNA: TGCAGTGCTAGAGGGGGGACAGGGGGCAATCAGCCCCAGCATTTT. It translates to CSARGGTGGNQPQHF.

This clonotype has at least ten counts. The chain carries TRBV3-1 and TRBJ2-7; D is undetermined. The ends were cut back, 6 bases at V and 4 bases at J, with 7 bases in the middle. The CDR3 runs 11 residues. Germline lookup yields CDR1 LGHDT and CDR2 YNNKEL (reference sequence). This CDR3 is CASSTLYEQYF. In DNA, the CDR3 is TGTGCCAGCAGTACTCTGTACGAGCAGTACTTC.

The V gene is TRBV5-1, the J gene TRBJ1-1; D uncertain. The CDR3 covers 14 residues. The ends were cut back, 0 bases at V and 0 bases at J, with 6 bases in the middle. The germline gives CDR1 SGHRS, CDR2 YFSETQ. CDR3 DNA sequence: TGCGCCAGCAGCTTGGACTACATGAACACTGAAGCTTTCTTT. It codes for CASSLDYMNTEAFF. Full variable domain (rest looked up from reference TRBV5-1 and TRBJ1-1): KAGVTQTPRYLIKTRGQQVTLSCSPISGHRSVSWYQQTPGQGLQFLFEYFSETQRNKGNFPGRFSGRQFSNSRSEMNVSTLELGDSALYLCASSLDYMNTEAFFGQGTRLTVV.

V usage is TRBV7-9 and J usage is TRBJ2-7, with 8 nucleotides matching TRBD1. From germline, CDR1 is SEHNR and CDR2 FQNEAQ (reference sequence). There are 15 residues in the CDR3. Losses at the gene ends were 5 bases for V and 0 bases for J; bases not matched to a gene: 6. The CDR3 nucleotides are TGTGCCAGCAGCCGCTGGGACAGGAGCTCCTACGAGCAGTACTTC. It yields the protein CASSRWDRSSYEQYF.

The V call is TRBV4-1, the J call TRBJ2-7; 12 bases map to TRBD1. This CDR3 has 17 amino acids. Germline assignment: CDR1 MGHRA and CDR2 YSYEKL. The J segment lost 6 bases and the V segment lost 6 bases, leaving 15 bases of the junction unmatched. The CDR3 bases are TGCGCCAGCAGGCATATTATCCCGGGACAGGGGGCGGGCGAGCAGTACTTC. Its translation is CASRHIIPGQGAGEQYF.

V usage is TRBV12-3 or TRBV12-4 and J usage is TRBJ1-1; D ambiguous. Trimming shortened V by 8 bases and J by 1 base, and 11 bases separated the two germline ends. CDR3 length: 13 residues. This CDR3 reads CASLRAQNTEAFF. CDR3 bases: TGTGCCAGCCTCCGGGCCCAGAACACTGAAGCTTTCTTT.

This clonotype occurred a few times. The chain employs TRBV7-3 and TRBJ2-2, with D perhaps TRBD1 or TRBD2 (5 bases each). The germline V and J ends were trimmed by 6 bases and 6 bases, with 14 bases remaining between them. From germline, CDR1 is SGHTA and CDR2 FQGTGA. This CDR3 contains 14 residues. This CDR3 reads CASSPFVGAGELFF. Here the CDR3 DNA reads TGTGCCAGCAGTCCCTTCGTGGGGGCCGGGGAGCTGTTTTTT.

This clonotype has just a few counts. The chain uses TRBV5-1 and TRBJ2-1; D gene unclear. CDR1 is SGHRS, CDR2 YFSETQ, per germline. V was pared by 3 bases and J by 3 bases, with 13 bases between. The CDR3 covers 15 residues. CDR3 in amino acids: CASSWSAQDYNEQFF. The CDR3 nucleotides read TGCGCCAGCAGCTGGAGCGCTCAAGACTACAATGAGCAGTTCTTC.

The J gene is TRBJ1-2, the V gene TRBV5-1, with 10 nucleotides matching TRBD1. Germline lookup yields CDR1 SGHRS and CDR2 YFSETQ. V was pared by 4 bases and J by 2 bases, with 5 bases of the junction left unmatched. This CDR3 region has 15 residues. DNA of the CDR3: TGCGCCAGCAGCATCGGGACAGGGGACAACTATGGCTACACCTTC. It is translated as CASSIGTGDNYGYTF.